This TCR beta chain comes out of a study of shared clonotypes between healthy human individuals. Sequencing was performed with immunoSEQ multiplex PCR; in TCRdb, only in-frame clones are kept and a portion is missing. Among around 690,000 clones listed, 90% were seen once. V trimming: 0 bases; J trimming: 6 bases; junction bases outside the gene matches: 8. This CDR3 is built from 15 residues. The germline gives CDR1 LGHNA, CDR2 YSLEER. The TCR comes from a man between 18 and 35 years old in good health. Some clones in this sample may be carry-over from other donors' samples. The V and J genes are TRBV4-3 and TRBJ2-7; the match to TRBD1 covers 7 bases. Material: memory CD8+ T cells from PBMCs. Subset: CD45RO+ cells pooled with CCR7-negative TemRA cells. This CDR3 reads CASSQDYRGPGEQYF. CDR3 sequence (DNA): TGCGCCAGCAGCCAAGATTACAGGGGTCCGGGCGAGCAGTACTTC.